Listed here are 4 T cell receptor beta chains from one sample, sequenced in a study of blood T cell repertoires in COVID-19. TCRdb keeps only in-frame clones here, not all; method: immunoSEQ multiplex PCR. The data hold 100,000 to 150,000 clones, with around 80% observed a single time. The sample taken for sequencing was peripheral blood. These TCRs come from a woman between 45 and 60 years old with acute or convalescent COVID-19.

The chain has TRBV20-1 and TRBJ1-2, with D possibly matching TRBD1 (6 bases). The CDR3 extends over 12 amino acids. CDR1 and CDR2 from the germline V gene are DFQATT and SNEGSKA (reference sequence). V gave up 3 bases and J gave up 6 bases, with 11 bases separating them. CDR3 sequence: CSASVRQDGYTF. CDR3 DNA: TGCAGTGCTAGTGTTAGACAGGATGGCTACACCTTC.

Only a few counts were recorded for this clone. V gene TRBV6-2 or TRBV6-3 combines with J gene TRBJ1-5; D perhaps matches TRBD1 (6 bases). Trimming took 5 bases from V and 1 from J, leaving 12 bases between them. Germline-derived CDR1 and CDR2 are MNHEY and SVGEGT. The CDR3 sequence is 15 residues long. The CDR3 DNA is TGTGCCAGCAGTAGGACAGCTATAAGCAATCAGCCCCAGCATTTT. This sequence encodes CASSRTAISNQPQHF.

This chain uses TRBV15 with TRBJ2-5; D might be TRBD1 (7 bases). With 5 bases removed from V and 4 bases from J, the gap between germline ends came to 17 bases. Germline V gene data show CDR1 as LNHNV and CDR2 as YYDKDF (reference sequence). The CDR3 consists of 15 residues. The chain's CDR3 is CATSRYRQGGETQYF. In DNA form, the CDR3 reads TGTGCCACCAGCCGATACCGGCAGGGGGGAGAGACCCAGTACTTC. The full variable domain, rest sourced from reference TRBV15 and TRBJ2-5, is DAMVIQNPRYQVTQFGKPVTLSCSQTLNHNVMYWYQQKSSQAPKLLFHYYDKDFNNEADTPDNFQSRRPNTSFCFLDIRSPGLGDTAMYLCATSRYRQGGETQYFGPGTRLLVL.

This clone was seen more than once but under ten times. This chain links TRBV11-2 with TRBJ1-1; unclear D gene. The length of the CDR3 is 14 residues. CDR1 is SGHAT, CDR2 FQNNGV, per germline. Trimming removed 2 bases at V and 0 bases at J, with 7 bases between. The DNA for the CDR3 is TGTGCCAGCAGCTTACAGAATTTGAACACTGAAGCTTTCTTT. This sequence encodes CASSLQNLNTEAFF.